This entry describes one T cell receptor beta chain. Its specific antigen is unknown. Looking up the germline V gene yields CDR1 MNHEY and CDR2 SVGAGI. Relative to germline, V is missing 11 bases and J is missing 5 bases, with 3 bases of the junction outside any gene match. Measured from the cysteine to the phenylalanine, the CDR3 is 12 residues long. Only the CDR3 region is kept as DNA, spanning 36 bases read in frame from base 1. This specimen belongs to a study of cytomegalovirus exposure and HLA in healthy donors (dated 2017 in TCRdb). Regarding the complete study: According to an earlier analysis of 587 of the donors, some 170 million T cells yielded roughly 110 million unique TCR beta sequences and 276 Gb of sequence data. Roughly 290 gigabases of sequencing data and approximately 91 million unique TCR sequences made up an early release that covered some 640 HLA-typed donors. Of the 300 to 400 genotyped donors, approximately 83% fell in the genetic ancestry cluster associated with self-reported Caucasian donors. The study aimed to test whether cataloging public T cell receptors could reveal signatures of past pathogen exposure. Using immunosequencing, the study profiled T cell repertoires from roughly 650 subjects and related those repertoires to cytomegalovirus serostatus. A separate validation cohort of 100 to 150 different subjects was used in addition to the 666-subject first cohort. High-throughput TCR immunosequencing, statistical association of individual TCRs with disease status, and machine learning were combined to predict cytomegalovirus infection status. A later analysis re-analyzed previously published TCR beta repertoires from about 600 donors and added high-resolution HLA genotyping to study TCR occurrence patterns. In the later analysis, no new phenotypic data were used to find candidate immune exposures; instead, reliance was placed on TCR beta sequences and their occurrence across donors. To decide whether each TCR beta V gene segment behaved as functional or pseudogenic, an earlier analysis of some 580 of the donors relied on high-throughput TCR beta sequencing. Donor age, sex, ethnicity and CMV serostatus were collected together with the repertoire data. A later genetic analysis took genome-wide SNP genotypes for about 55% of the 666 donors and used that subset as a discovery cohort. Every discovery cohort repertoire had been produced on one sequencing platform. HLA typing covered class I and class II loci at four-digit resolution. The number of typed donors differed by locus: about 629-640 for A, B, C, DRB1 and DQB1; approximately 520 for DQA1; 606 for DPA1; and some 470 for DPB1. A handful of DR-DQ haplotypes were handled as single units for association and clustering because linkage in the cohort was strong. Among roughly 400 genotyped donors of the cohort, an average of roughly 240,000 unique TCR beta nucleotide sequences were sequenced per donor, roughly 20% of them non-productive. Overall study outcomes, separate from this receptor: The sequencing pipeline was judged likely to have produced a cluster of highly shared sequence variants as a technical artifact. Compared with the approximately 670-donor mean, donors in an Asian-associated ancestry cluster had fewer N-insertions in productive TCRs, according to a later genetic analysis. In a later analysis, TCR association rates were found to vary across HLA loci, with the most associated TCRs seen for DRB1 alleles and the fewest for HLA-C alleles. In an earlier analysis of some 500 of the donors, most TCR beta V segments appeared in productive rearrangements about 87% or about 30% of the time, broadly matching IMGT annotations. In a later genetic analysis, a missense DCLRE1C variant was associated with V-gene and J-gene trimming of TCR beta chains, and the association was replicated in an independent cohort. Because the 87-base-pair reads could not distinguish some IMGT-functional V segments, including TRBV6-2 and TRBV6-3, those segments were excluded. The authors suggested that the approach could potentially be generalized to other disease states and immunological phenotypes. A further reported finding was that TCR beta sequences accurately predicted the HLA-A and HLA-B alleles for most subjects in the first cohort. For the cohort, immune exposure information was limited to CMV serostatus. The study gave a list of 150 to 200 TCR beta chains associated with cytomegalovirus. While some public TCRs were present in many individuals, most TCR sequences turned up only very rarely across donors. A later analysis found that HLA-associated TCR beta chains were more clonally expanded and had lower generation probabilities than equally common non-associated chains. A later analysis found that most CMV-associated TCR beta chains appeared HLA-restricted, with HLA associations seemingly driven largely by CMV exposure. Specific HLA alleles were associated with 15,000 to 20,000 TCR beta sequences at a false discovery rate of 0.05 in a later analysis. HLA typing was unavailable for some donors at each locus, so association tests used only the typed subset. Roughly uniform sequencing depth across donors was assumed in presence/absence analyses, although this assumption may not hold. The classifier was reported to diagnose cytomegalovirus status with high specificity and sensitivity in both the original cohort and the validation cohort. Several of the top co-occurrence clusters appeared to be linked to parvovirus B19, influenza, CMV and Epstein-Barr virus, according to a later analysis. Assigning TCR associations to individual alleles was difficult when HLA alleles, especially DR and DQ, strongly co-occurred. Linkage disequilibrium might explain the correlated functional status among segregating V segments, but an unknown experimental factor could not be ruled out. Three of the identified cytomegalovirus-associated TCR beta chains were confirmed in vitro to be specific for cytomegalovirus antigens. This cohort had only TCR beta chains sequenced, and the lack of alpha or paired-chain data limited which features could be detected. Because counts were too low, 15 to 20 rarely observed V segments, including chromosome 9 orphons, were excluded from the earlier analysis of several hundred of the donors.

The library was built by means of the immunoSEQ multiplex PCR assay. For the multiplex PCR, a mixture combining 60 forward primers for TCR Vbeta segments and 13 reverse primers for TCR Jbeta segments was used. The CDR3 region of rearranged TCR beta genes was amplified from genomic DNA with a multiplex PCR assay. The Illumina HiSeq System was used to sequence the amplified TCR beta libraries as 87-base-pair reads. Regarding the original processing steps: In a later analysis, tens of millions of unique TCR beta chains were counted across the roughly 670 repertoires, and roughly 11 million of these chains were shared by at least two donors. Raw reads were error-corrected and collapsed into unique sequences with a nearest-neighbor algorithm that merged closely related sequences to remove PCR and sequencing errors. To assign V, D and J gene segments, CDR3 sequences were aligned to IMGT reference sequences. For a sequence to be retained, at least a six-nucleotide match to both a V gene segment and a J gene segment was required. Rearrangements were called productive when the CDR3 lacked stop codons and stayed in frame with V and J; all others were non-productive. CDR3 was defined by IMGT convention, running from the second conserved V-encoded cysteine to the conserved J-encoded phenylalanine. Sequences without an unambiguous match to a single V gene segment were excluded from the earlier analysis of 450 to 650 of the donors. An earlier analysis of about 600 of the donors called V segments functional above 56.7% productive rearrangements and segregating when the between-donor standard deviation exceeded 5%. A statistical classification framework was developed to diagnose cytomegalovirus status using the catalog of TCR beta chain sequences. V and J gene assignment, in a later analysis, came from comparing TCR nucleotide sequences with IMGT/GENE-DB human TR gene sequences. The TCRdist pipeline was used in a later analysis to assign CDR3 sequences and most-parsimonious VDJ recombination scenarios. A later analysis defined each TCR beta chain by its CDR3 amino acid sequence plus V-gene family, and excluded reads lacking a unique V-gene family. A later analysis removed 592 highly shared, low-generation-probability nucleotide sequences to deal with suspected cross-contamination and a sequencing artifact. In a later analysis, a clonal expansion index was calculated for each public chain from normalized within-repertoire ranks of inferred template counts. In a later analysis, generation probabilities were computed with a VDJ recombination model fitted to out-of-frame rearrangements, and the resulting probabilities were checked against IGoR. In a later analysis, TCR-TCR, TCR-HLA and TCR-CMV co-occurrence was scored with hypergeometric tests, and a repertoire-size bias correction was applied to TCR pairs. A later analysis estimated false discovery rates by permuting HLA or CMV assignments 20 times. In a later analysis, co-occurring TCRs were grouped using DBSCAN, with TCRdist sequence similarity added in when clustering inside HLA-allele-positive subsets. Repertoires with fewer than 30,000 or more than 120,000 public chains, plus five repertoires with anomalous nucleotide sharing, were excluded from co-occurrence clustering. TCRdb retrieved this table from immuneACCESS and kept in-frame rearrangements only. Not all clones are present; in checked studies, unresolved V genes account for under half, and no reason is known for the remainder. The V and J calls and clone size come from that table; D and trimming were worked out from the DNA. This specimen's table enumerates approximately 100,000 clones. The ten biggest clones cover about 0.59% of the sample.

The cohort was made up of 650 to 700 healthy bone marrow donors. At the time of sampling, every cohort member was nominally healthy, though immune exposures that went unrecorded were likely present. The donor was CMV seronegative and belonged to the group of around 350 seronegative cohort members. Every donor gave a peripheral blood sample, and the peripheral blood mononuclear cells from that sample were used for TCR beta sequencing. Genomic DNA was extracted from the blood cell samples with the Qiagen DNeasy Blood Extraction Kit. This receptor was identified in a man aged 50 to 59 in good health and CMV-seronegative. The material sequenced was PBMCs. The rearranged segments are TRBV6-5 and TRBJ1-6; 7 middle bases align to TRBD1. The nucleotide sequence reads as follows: TGTGCCGTACAGGGGAATAATTCACCCCTCCACTTT. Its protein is CAVQGNNSPLHF.